This T cell receptor (beta chain) was observed in a study of T cells in Graves' hyperthyroidism and ophthalmopathy (dated by TCRdb to between 2018 and 2021). Some background on the complete study: Peripheral blood samples were taken at initial diagnosis, before any treatment was given. To identify distinguishing TCR V-J signatures, a discovery cohort of about a hundred patients was used, comprising fewer than 45 with Graves' ophthalmopathy and some 60 with stable Graves' hyperthyroidism. Whether ophthalmopathy could be predicted prospectively was tested in an independent validation cohort made up of under 20 hyperthyroidism patients plus 17 patients who later progressed to ophthalmopathy. For training and testing, the 80 to 100 patients in the discovery cohort were randomly divided in a 7:3 ratio. Thyroid tissue and blood T-cell repertoires from several Graves' hyperthyroidism patients were also compared in the study. After blood sampling, hyperthyroidism patients were treated with methimazole at a starting dose of 30 mg daily, and ophthalmopathy patients were treated with high-dose intravenous methylprednisolone. The paper describes TCR Vbeta CDR3 sequencing of roughly 130 peripheral blood samples, made up of 40 to 45 ophthalmopathy patients, around 78 hyperthyroidism patients and 17 progressor patients.

The TCR beta CDR3 regions were amplified from the RNA transcripts. For the first round of RT-PCR on the TCR CDR3, the HTBI primer set was used together with the Qiagen OneStep RT-PCR kit. Libraries were constructed in a second round of multiplex PCR, after which size selection and purification were performed. Paired-end sequencing of the libraries was performed with 100 bp reads on an Illumina HiSeq2000. On the study's bioinformatics: Raw data were processed with SOAPnuke, discarding reads with adapters, uncalled bases, mean Phred below 15, or no exact constant-primer or identifier match. High-quality paired reads were merged using COPE v1.2.5, and each unique nucleotide sequence was defined as a clonotype. MiTCR v1.1 was used to align the clonotypes against IMGT TRBV, TRBD and TRBJ reference segments. Only V-J combinations with frequency above 0.0001, covering about 99% of repertoires, were analysed. The TCS score was defined as the ratio of F50 (clonal expansion) to E x V (chaos), calculated using BLOSUM62-based TCRdist between CDR3 peptides within each V-J. Welch's t-statistics and random forest reduced 500 to 650 V-J features to 13, which were used in a naive Bayes classifier (R e1071). TCRdb reran the public reads through fastp at Q25 and MiXCR, keeping productive beta chains. Entries are consolidated by CDR3 protein sequence, retaining the most common genes and DNA. Clone size and V and J calls follow TCRdb, not the original study. Across this sample there are about 740,000 distinct CDR3 sequences, with around 13% seen only once. The ten largest account for about a tenth of the sample.

The investigation overall reported the following: Sample size was not statistically predetermined, and investigators were not blinded to group allocation. A 13 V-J signature model separated ophthalmopathy from stable hyperthyroidism, with 87.88% sensitivity and 81% to 82% specificity in cross-validation and 80%/75% in testing. In validation, the model predicted progression to ophthalmopathy a median of about 6 months before onset, with approximately 70% sensitivity and nearly 75% specificity. Most expanded thyroid clonotypes (frequency above 0.001) were also detected in blood, a finding suggesting that blood repertoires may reflect thyroid immune responses.

Stable Graves' hyperthyroidism was defined as the absence of progression to ophthalmopathy over 18 months of follow-up. Hyperthyroidism patients were newly diagnosed, had a disease duration of under 2 months, and were aged 18 to 65 years. Exclusion was applied to patients with uncontrolled infections, other autoimmune diseases, pregnancy or lactation. Diagnoses relied on clinical symptoms, serum thyroxine and TRAb, thyroid ultrasound and orbital computed tomography. PBMCs were isolated from about 9.1 ml of fresh peripheral blood by Ficoll-Paque density gradient centrifugation. Total RNA was extracted with Trizol reagent, and quality was checked on an Agilent 2100 Bioanalyzer. This clonotype was counted many times. The antigen it recognizes is unknown. Base quality data are lacking; no much larger clone is found one base away. Relative to germline, V is missing 6 bases and J is missing 5 bases, with 11 bases of the junction outside any gene match. The CDR3 runs 16 amino acids, cysteine and phenylalanine included. CDR3 DNA only is kept here, 48 bases in frame from base 1. As encoded in the germline V gene (reference sequence), CDR1 is SEHNR while CDR2 is FQNEAQ.

Specimen: blood. The chain couples TRBV7-9 to TRBJ2-7; a stretch of 12 junction bases matches TRBD1. This TCR was sampled from a woman aged 18-29 years with Graves' hyperthyroidism. In nucleotides, the sequence is TGTGCCAGCAGGTTAAATCCCGGGACAGGGGGCGACGAGCAGTACTTC. The encoded protein is CASRLNPGTGGDEQYF.